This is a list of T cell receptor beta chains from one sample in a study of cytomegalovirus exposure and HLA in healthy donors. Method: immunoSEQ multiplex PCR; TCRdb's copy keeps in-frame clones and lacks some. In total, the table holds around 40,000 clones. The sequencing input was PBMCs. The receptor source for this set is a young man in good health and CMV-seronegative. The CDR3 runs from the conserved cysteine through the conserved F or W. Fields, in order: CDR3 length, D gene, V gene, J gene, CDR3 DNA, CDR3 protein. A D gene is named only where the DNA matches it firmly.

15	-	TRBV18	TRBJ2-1	TGTGCCAGCTCCCCCGGGACTGGAAATTACAATGAGCAGTTCTTC	CASSPGTGNYNEQFF
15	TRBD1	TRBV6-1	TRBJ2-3	TGTGCCAGCAGTCCCGGGACAGGGTACACAGATACGCAGTATTTT	CASSPGTGYTDTQYF
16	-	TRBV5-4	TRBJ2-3	TGTGCCAGCAGCTCCTCCTCTTTCGGGAGATCAGATACGCAGTATTTT	CASSSSSFGRSDTQYF
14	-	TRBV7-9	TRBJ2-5	TGTGCCAGCAGCTTAGCACTACACGGGGAGACCCAGTACTTC	CASSLALHGETQYF
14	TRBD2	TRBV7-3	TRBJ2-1	TGTGCCAGCGCCTCGACGGGAGGATACAATGAGCAGTTCTTC	CASASTGGYNEQFF
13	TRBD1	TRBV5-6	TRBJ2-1	TGTGCCAGCAGCATTGGACAGGACAATGAGCAGTTCTTC	CASSIGQDNEQFF
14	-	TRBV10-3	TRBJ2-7	TGTGCCATCAGTGGTCTAGACGTGGCCTACGAGCAGTACTTC	CAISGLDVAYEQYF
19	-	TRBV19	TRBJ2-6	TGTGCCAGTAGTAATACAGGGTTGAGACTAGCTCCTGGAGCCAACGTCCTGACTTTC	CASSNTGLRLAPGANVLTF
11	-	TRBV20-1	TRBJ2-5	TGCAGTGCCCGTCCAGTGGAGACCCAGTACTTC	CSARPVETQYF
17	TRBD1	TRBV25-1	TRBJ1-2	TGTGCCAGCAGTGCCTCCGGGACAGGGGGAAACGGCTATGGCTACACCTTC	CASSASGTGGNGYGYTF
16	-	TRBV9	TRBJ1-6	TGTGCCAGCAGCAAGGGCCCCCGGGGTTGGAATTCACCCCTCCACTTT	CASSKGPRGWNSPLHF
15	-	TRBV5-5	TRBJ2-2	TGTGCCAGCAGCTTGATCGGGGCGAACACCGGGGAGCTGTTTTTT	CASSLIGANTGELFF
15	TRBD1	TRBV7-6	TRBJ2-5	TGTGCCAGCAGCCGGGACAGGGGGGTTCAAGAGACCCAGTACTTC	CASSRDRGVQETQYF
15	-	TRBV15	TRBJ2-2	TGTGCCACCAGCAGAGGGTCTAAGAACACCGGGGAGCTGTTTTTT	CATSRGSKNTGELFF
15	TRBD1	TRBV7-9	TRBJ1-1	TGTGCCAGCAGCGCCTACAGGGGGCCGGGCACTGAAGCTTTCTTT	CASSAYRGPGTEAFF
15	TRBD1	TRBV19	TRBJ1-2	TGTGCCAGTAGTACCCCCGGGACAGGGAGCAATGGCTACACCTTC	CASSTPGTGSNGYTF
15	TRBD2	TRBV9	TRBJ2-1	TGTGCCAGCAGCCCCACTAGCGGGAGGGCGGGTGAGCAGTTCTTC	CASSPTSGRAGEQFF
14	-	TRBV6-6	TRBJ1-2	TGTGCCAGCAGTTACCCTGGCACACCCTATGGCTACACCTTC	CASSYPGTPYGYTF
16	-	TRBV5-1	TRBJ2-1	TGCGCCAGCAGCTTGTTCAAAGCGGGCCTCTACAATGAGCAGTTCTTC	CASSLFKAGLYNEQFF
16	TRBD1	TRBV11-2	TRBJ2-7	TGTGCCAGCAGCCCCAACTCCGGGACAGGGACCTACGAGCAGTACTTC	CASSPNSGTGTYEQYF
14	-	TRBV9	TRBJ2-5	TGTGCCAGCAGCGTAGAGGGGGATTGGGAGACCCAGTACTTC	CASSVEGDWETQYF
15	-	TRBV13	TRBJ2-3	TGTGCCAGCAGCTTAGTAGCGGAAGCCACAGATACGCAGTATTTT	CASSLVAEATDTQYF
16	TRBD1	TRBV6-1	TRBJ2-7	TGTGCCAGCAGTGACGCTCGGGACAGGCGGTCCTACGAGCAGTACTTC	CASSDARDRRSYEQYF
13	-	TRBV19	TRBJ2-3	TGTGCCAGTAGTACCGCTAGTCAAGATACGCAGTATTTT	CASSTASQDTQYF
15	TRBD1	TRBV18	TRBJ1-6	TGTGCCAGCTCACCACTGAGGCAGGGGGAGTCACCCCTCCACTTT	CASSPLRQGESPLHF
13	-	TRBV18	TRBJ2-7	TGTGCCAGCTCACCACCGTCGGTCTACGAGCAGTACTTC	CASSPPSVYEQYF
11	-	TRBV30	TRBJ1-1	TGTGCCTGGAGAGGGGCGTTTGGAGCTTTCTTT	CAWRGAFGAFF
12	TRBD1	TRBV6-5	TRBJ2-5	TGTGCCAGTCGACAGGGTGCAGAGACCCAGTACTTC	CASRQGAETQYF
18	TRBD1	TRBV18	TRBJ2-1	TGTGCCAGCTCACATGGACAGGGGAAGGGCGGTATCTACAATGAGCAGTTCTTC	CASSHGQGKGGIYNEQFF